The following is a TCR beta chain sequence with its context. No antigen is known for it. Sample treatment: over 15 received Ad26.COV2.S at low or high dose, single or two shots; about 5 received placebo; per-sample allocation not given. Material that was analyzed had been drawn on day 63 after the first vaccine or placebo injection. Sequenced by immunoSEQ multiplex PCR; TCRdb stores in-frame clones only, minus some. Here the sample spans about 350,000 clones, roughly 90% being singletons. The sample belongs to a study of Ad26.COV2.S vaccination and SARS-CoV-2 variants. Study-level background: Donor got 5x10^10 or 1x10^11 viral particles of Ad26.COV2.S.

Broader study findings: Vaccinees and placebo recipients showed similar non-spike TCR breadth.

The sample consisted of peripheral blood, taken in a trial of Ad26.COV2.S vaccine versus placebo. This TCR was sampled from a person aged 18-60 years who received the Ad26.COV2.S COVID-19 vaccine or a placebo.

The CDR3 here is CASSAAPFGYEQFF. For the CDR3, the DNA is TGTGCCAGCAGCGCCGCTCCCTTCGGATATGAGCAGTTCTTC. The chain has TRBV6-4 and TRBJ2-1; D call uncertain. Trimming stripped 6 bases from V and 8 bases from J, with 17 bases between. The CDR3 loop spans 14 amino acids. The germline CDR1 and CDR2 sequences are MRHNA and SNTAGT.